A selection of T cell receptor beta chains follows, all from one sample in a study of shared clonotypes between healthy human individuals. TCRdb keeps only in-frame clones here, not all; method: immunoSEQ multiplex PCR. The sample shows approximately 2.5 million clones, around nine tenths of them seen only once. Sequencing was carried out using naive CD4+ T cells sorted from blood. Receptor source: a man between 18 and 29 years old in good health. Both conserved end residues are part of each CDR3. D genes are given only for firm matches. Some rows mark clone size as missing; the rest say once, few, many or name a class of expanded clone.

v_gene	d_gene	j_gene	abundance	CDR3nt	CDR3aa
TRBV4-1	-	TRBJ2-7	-	TGCGCCAGCAGCCAAGATCGGGGGGCCAGCTCCTACGAGCAGTACTTC	CASSQDRGASSYEQYF
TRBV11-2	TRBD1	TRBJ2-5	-	TGTGCCAGCAGGGCCACAGGGGGCGGCGAGACCCAGTACTTC	CASRATGGGETQYF
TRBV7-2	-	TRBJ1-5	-	TGTGCCAGCAGCCCTCAAGGAGGGAGCAATCAGCCCCAGCATTTT	CASSPQGGSNQPQHF
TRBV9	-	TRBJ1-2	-	TGTGCCAGCAGCGGGGGGCTGCCAGGAGCCTTGGGCTACACCTTC	CASSGGLPGALGYTF
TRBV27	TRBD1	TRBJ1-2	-	TGTGCCAGCAGTTTGACCGGGACAGCTGCCTATGGCTACACCTTC	CASSLTGTAAYGYTF
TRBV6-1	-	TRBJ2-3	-	TGTGCCAGCAGTGAAGCTAGGACACTGGTGGTTACGCAGTATTTT	CASSEARTLVVTQYF
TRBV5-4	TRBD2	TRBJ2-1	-	TGTGCCAGCAGCTTACCGGGAGGGCCTAGGGATGAGCAGTTCTTC	CASSLPGGPRDEQFF
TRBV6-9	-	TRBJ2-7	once	TGTGCCAGCAGTTATTACCGGACTCACCCCTCCTACGAGCAGTACTTC	CASSYYRTHPSYEQYF
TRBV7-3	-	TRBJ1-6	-	TGTGCCAGCAGCTTATTACCCGCAGGGCTGACGAATTCACCCCTCCACTTT	CASSLLPAGLTNSPLHF
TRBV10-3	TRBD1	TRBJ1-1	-	TGTGCCATCCGAGAGACAGGGGGAAGCACTGAAGCTTTCTTT	CAIRETGGSTEAFF
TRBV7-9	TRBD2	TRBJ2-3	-	TGTGCCAGCAGCTCCTCGCGGGGGGCTCTTCTAGTAGCGCAGTATTTT	CASSSSRGALLVAQYF
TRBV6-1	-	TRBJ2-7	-	TGTGCCAGCAGTCTGGTAGGGAACGAGCAGTACTTC	CASSLVGNEQYF
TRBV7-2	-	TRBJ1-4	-	TGTGCCAGCAGGTTGACTGTTATTGGTGAAAAACTGTTTTTT	CASRLTVIGEKLFF
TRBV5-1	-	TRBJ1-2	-	TGCGCCAGCAGCTCCGGGGCGACTAATTATGGCTACACCTTC	CASSSGATNYGYTF
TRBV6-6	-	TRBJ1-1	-	TGTGCCAGCAGTCCTCAGTCCCCCATGAACACTGAAGCTTTCTTT	CASSPQSPMNTEAFF
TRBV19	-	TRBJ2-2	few	TGTGCCAGTAGTACCGTCCGGTACACCGGGGAGCTGTTTTTT	CASSTVRYTGELFF
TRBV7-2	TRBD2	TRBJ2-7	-	TGTGCCAGCAGCCGAACTAGCGGAAGCTACGAGCAGTACTTC	CASSRTSGSYEQYF
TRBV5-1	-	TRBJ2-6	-	TGCGCCAGCGGGCCGAATGCCAACGGGGCCAACGTCCTGACTTTC	CASGPNANGANVLTF
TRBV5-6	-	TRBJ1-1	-	TGTGCCAGCAGCTGGAGATGGGGGGACACTGAAGCTTTCTTT	CASSWRWGDTEAFF
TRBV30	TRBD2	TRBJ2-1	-	TGTGCCTGGAGTCCCGGCGGGGGGGTACGTGAGCAGTTCTTC	CAWSPGGGVREQFF
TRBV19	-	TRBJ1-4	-	TGTGCCAGTACCCGGATATCTGCAACTAATGAAAAACTGTTTTTT	CASTRISATNEKLFF
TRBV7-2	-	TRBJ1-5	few	TGTGCCAGCAGCTTAGTGGGTGGGGATCAGCCCCAGCATTTT	CASSLVGGDQPQHF
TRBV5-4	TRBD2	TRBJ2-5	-	TGTGCCAGCAGCCCCCCTAGCGGGGGGGACTTCCAAGAGACCCAGTACTTC	CASSPPSGGDFQETQYF
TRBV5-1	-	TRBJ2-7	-	TGCGCCAGCAGCCGGCCGTCAGGGGACCTCTACGAGCAGTACTTC	CASSRPSGDLYEQYF
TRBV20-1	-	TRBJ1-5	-	TGCAGTGCTACTAAAGGGGATTACCAGCATTTT	CSATKGDYQHF
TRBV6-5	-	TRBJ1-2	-	TGTGCCAGCAGTTACGCGCAAGGACTTGGCTACACCTTC	CASSYAQGLGYTF
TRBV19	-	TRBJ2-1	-	TGTGCCAGTACTGGACTCCTCTACAATGAGCAGTTCTTC	CASTGLLYNEQFF
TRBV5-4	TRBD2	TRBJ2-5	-	TGTGCCAGCAGCCCCGCGTGGCGGGAGTTCGAAGAGACCCAGTACTTC	CASSPAWREFEETQYF
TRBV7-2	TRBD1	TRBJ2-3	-	TGTGCCAGCAGCTCGGGGACAGAGGATACGCAGTATTTT	CASSSGTEDTQYF
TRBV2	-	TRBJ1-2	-	TGTGCCAGCACTAATATCGGGGGGAAAGGCTACACCTTC	CASTNIGGKGYTF
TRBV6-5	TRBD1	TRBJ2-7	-	TGTGCCAGCAGCCGGCGCGGGACAGGGTCGTACGAGCAGTACTTC	CASSRRGTGSYEQYF
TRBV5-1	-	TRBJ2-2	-	TGCGCCAGCAGCTTGGATACTCCGAACACCGGGGAGCTGTTTTTT	CASSLDTPNTGELFF
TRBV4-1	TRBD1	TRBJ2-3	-	TGCGCCAGCAGCCAATGGGGGACAGGGTCGACAGATACGCAGTATTTT	CASSQWGTGSTDTQYF
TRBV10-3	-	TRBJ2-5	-	TGTGCCATCAGTGAGCAGGCCGTTTGGTACTTC	CAISEQAVWYF
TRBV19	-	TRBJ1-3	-	TGTGCCAGTAGCCCGGAAAGAGGGGCTGGAAACACCATATATTTT	CASSPERGAGNTIYF
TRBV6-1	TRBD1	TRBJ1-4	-	TGTGCCAGCAGTGACGGGACAGGAAGAATTGGGGGAAAACTGTTTTTT	CASSDGTGRIGGKLFF
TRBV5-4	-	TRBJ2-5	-	-	CASSFQVSTARETQYF
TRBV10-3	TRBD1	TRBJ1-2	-	TGTGCCATCAAATCCCCCACAGGGGGTATTGGCTACACCTTC	CAIKSPTGGIGYTF
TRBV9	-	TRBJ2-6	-	TGTGCCAGCAGCGTAGAGGGGTCCTTCTGGGGGGCCAACGTCCTGACTTTC	CASSVEGSFWGANVLTF
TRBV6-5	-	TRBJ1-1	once	TGTGCCAGCAGTGAAACAGAGAACACTGAAGCTTTCTTT	CASSETENTEAFF
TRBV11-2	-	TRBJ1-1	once	TGTGCCTCCAGGGGGAACACTGAAGCTTTCTTT	CASRGNTEAFF
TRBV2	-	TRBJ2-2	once	TGTGCCAGCAGTGACAGGGGTGTTCCCGGGGAGCTGTTTTTT	CASSDRGVPGELFF
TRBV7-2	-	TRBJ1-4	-	TGTGCCAGCAGTCCCGGGGGGGCTGCAACTAATGAAAAACTGTTTTTT	CASSPGGAATNEKLFF
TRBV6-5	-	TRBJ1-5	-	TGTGCCAGCACCGTGGACATTAATCAGCCCCAGCATTTT	CASTVDINQPQHF
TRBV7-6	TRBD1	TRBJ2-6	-	TGTGCCAGCAGCTTAGTGGGGACAGGATCGTCTGGGGCCAACGTCCTGACTTTC	CASSLVGTGSSGANVLTF
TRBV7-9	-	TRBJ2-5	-	TGTGCCAGCAGCTCAACAGGGAATTCTTTGGAGACCCAGTACTTC	CASSSTGNSLETQYF
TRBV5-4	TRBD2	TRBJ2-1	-	TGTGCCAGCAGCTTGGGACCAAGGCTAGCGGGAGAGAATGAGCAGTTCTTC	CASSLGPRLAGENEQFF
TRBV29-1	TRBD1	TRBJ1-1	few	TGCAGCGGACAGGGCTTGTTCACTGAAGCTTTCTTT	CSGQGLFTEAFF
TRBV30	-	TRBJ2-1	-	TGTGCCTGGAGTGTACCGGTTAGCTCCTACAATGAGCAGTTCTTC	CAWSVPVSSYNEQFF
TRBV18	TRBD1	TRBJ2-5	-	TGTGCCAGCTCATCGACAGGGTGGGAAGAGACCCAGTACTTC	CASSSTGWEETQYF
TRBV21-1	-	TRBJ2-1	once	TGTGCCAGTAGGACAGGGCGGAATGAGCAGTTCTTC	CASRTGRNEQFF
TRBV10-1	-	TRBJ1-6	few	TGCGCCAGCAGTGAGTCTGTTAATTCACCCCTCCACTTT	CASSESVNSPLHF
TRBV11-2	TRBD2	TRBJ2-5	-	TGTGCCAGCAGCTTACCAGCGGGATTTGGGGAGACCCAGTACTTC	CASSLPAGFGETQYF
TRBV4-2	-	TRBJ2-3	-	TGTGCCAGCAGCCAGATGGGGGGGCCGTACACAGATACGCAGTATTTT	CASSQMGGPYTDTQYF
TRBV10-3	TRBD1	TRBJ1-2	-	TGTGCCATATTTTCGCAGGGGGCTATCCATCATGGCTACACCTTC	CAIFSQGAIHHGYTF
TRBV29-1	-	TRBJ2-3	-	TGCAGCGTTGCCCCCCGGCTTAGCACAGATACGCAGTATTTT	CSVAPRLSTDTQYF
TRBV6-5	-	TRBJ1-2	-	TGTGCCAGCAGTCTCCAGAGCCGCTATGGCTACACCTTC	CASSLQSRYGYTF
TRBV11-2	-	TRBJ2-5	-	TGTGCCAGCAGCCCTTCGAGGGGCCGCCAAGAGACCCAGTACTTC	CASSPSRGRQETQYF